These 8 T cell receptor beta chains originate from one sample sequenced in a study of beta chain features in type 1 diabetes. Expressed TCRB transcripts got sequenced, as all isolated RNA was reverse transcribed. Clones were sequenced by immunoSEQ multiplex PCR, and TCRdb holds only the in-frame ones, with some missing. The sample records around 350,000 clones, roughly 13% being singletons. The source material was naive CD4+ T cells from blood. These TCRs come from a man aged 18 to 30 in good health.

A few counts support this clone. The CDR3 here is CASSLAERRTRGYTF. The DNA for the CDR3 is TGTGCCAGCAGCTTGGCCGAGCGGCGGACGCGTGGCTACACCTTC. The chain carries TRBV5-6 and TRBJ1-2, with unresolved D. CDR1 is SGHDT and CDR2 is YYEEEE in the germline V gene. The length of the CDR3 is 15 residues. Trimming cost V 0 bases and J 7 bases, with 16 bases left between them.

A few counts support this clone. V is TRBV6-5 and J is TRBJ2-7, with TRBD1 as a possible D gene (6 bases). V gave up 5 bases and J gave up 3 bases, with 11 bases separating them. The CDR3 is 13 amino acids. The germline V gene has CDR1 MNHEY and CDR2 SVGAGI. Written as DNA, the CDR3 is TGTGCCAGCAGTCGAACAGGGAACTACGAGCAGTACTTC. Translation: CASSRTGNYEQYF.

This clone was seen only a few times. The J gene is TRBJ2-5, the V gene TRBV29-1; 8 bases align to TRBD2. The CDR3 sequence is 14 residues long. Germline CDR1 reads SQVTM; CDR2 reads ANQGSEA. V was clipped by 2 bases and J by 5 bases; unmatched bases: 7. CDR3 sequence: CSVEITSGGETQYF. CDR3 in DNA: TGCAGCGTTGAAATAACTAGCGGAGGGGAGACCCAGTACTTC.

In its sample, this clone was seen a few times. V gene TRBV5-1 combines with J gene TRBJ2-2; 7 nucleotides agree with TRBD1. The CDR3 loop spans 16 amino acids. CDR1 and CDR2 (germline): SGHRS, YFSETQ. V gave up 0 bases and J gave up 5 bases; unmatched junction bases: 7. The CDR3 here is CASSLVTGAMTGELFF. CDR3 sequence (DNA): TGCGCCAGCAGCTTGGTCACAGGGGCGATGACCGGGGAGCTGTTTTTT.

This clone was detected only a few times. This rearrangement joins TRBV5-1 to TRBJ1-6, with 7 nucleotides matching TRBD1. There are 18 residues in the CDR3. The V gene's germline CDR1 is SGHRS and CDR2 YFSETQ. Trimming cost V 1 base and J 1 base; bases outside gene matches: 8. This CDR3 reads CASSLSFIQGSYNSPLHF. In nucleotides, the CDR3 is TGCGCCAGCAGCTTGTCCTTCATACAGGGGTCCTATAATTCACCCCTCCACTTT.

The CDR3 is CSVRQALTDTQYF. The CDR3 region has the DNA TGCAGCGTACGACAGGCTCTCACAGATACGCAGTATTTT. The chain couples TRBV29-1 to TRBJ2-3, with D maybe TRBD1 (6 bases). This CDR3 has 13 amino acids. V shed 6 bases and J shed 2 bases, with 12 bases lying between them. Germline CDR1 reads SQVTM; CDR2 reads ANQGSEA.

The rearrangement uses TRBV6-5 and TRBJ2-1; TRBD1 aligns across 7 bases. The V gene end was trimmed by 2 bases and the J gene end by 4 bases; junction bases not matched to a gene: 8. CDR1 and CDR2 from the germline V gene are MNHEY and SVGAGI. The CDR3 length is 16 residues. The DNA of the CDR3 is TGTGCCAGCAGTTACCCCCCACAGGGGCCGTACAATGAGCAGTTCTTC. It is translated as CASSYPPQGPYNEQFF.

The chain recombines TRBV18 with TRBJ2-1, with 8 bases aligning to TRBD2. The CDR3 has 15 residues. CDR1 KGHSH and CDR2 LQKENI come from the germline V gene. Trimming removed 0 bases from V and 10 bases from J; junction bases left unmatched: 8. The CDR3, as DNA: TGTGCCAGCTCACCACCTAGCGGGACCCGATACGAGCAGTTCTTC. Protein product: CASSPPSGTRYEQFF. The full variable domain, rest sourced from reference TRBV18 and TRBJ2-1, is NAGVMQNPRHLVRRRGQEARLRCSPMKGHSHVYWYRQLPEEGLKFMVYLQKENIIDESGMPKERFSAEFPKEGPSILRIQQVVRGDSAAYFCASSPPSGTRYEQFFGPGTRLTVL.